This passage covers 5 T cell receptor beta chains from one sample sequenced in a study of technical replicates of blood from a handful of donors (dated by TCRdb to 2016 to 2017). Receptor libraries were prepared by the immunoSEQ multiplex PCR assay. Here the immuneACCESS table is served through TCRdb, limited to in-frame sequences with V and J called. Missing clones are a known gap in these copies; in checked studies unresolved V genes cover under half, and the rest lacks a known reason. The sample table records over 55,000 clones; around 86% of these occur just once. The ten top clones hold approximately 5% of the sample. The sequencing input was PBMCs. The receptors come from a human donor in good health. Some clones in this sample may be carry-over from other donors' samples.

This chain links TRBV6-1 with TRBJ2-1; 9 bases agree with TRBD2. Per the germline V gene, CDR1 is MNHNS and CDR2 is SASEGT. The CDR3 totals 15 residues. Trimming took 3 bases from V and 2 from J; bases not matched to a gene: 2. In DNA, the CDR3 is TGTGCCAGCAGTGAGGCTAGCGGGGCCTACAATGAGCAGTTCTTC. It yields the protein CASSEASGAYNEQFF.

V and J are TRBV6-5 and TRBJ2-1, with TRBD1 matching 11 bases. The CDR3 contains 14 residues. The germline V gene has CDR1 MNHEY and CDR2 SVGAGI. Germline trimming cut 10 bases from V and 4 bases from J; bases unmatched to any gene: 6. CDR3: CATTGQGAYNEQFF. The CDR3 region has the DNA TGTGCCACAACAGGACAGGGGGCGTACAATGAGCAGTTCTTC.

V is TRBV4-3 and J is TRBJ2-7, with D perhaps TRBD2 (5 bases). V shed 0 bases and J shed 3 bases, with 9 bases lying between them. There are 14 residues in the CDR3. Germline assignment: CDR1 LGHNA and CDR2 YSLEER. CDR3 in DNA: TGCGCCAGCAGCCAAGAAGTGGGAGTCTACGAGCAGTACTTC. Translated, it gives CASSQEVGVYEQYF.

The count of this clone is one. This chain links TRBV4-1 with TRBJ2-7, with unresolved D. Germline CDR1 reads MGHRA; CDR2 reads YSYEKL. This CDR3 spans 15 amino acids. V was pared by 1 base and J by 0 bases, with 10 bases between. The CDR3 nucleotides read TGCGCCAGCAGCCAAGGGCGGTCGAGCTCCTACGAGCAGTACTTC. It is translated as CASSQGRSSSYEQYF.

This clone has just a few counts. V is TRBV27 and J is TRBJ2-7, with D perhaps matching TRBD1 (5 bases). CDR1 and CDR2 from the germline V gene are MNHEY and SMNVEV (reference sequence). This CDR3 contains 18 residues. V lost 5 bases and J lost 2, with 25 bases in between. CDR3 amino acids: CASSPITLSDKGAYEQYF. The CDR3 region has the DNA TGTGCCAGCAGTCCGATTACCCTCTCGGATAAAGGGGCCTACGAGCAGTACTTC.